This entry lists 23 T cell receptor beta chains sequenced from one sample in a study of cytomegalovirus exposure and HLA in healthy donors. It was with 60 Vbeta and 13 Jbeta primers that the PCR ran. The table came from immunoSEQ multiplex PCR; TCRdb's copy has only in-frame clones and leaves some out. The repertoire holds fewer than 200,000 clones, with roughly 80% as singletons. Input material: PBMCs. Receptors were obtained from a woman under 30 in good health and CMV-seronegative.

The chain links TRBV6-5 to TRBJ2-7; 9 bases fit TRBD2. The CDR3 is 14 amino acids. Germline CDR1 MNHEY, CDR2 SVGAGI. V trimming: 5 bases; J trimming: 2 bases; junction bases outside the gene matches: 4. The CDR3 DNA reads TGTGCCAGCAGTCGGGCTAGCGGGGCCTACGAGCAGTACTTC. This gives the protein CASSRASGAYEQYF.

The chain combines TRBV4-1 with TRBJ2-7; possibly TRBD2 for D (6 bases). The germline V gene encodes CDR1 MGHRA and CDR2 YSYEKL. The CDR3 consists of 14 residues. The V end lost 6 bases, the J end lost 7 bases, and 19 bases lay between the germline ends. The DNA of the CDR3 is TGCGCCAGCAGTCGGGCTAGCGAGGTGGGGGAGCAGTACTTC. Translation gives CASSRASEVGEQYF.

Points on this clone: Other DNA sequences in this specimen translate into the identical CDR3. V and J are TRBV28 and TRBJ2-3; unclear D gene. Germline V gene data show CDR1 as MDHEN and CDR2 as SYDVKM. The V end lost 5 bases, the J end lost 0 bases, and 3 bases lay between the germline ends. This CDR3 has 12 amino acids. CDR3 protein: CASSPSTDTQYF. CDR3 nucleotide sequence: TGTGCCAGCAGTCCTAGCACAGATACGCAGTATTTT.

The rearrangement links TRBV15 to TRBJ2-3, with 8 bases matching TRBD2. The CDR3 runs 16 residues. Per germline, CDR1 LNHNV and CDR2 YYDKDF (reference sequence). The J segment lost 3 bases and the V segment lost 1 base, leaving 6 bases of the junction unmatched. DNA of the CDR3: TGTGCCACCAGCAGAGTGAGCGGGAGTTCAACAGATACGCAGTATTTT. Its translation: CATSRVSGSSTDTQYF.

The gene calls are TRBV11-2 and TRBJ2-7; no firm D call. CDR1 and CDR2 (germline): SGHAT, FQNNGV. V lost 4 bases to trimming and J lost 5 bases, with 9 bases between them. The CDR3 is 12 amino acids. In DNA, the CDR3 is TGTGCCAGCAGCTCCTTGACTGACGAGCAGTACTTC. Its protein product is CASSSLTDEQYF.

The CDR3 coding sequence is TGTGCCAGCTCGGGACTCACCTACAATGAGCAGTTCTTC. This translates into CASSGLTYNEQFF. This chain connects TRBV19 to TRBJ2-1; D perhaps matches TRBD2 (6 bases). CDR1 and CDR2 (germline): LNHDA, SQIVND (reference sequence). Trimming took 9 bases from V and 2 from J, leaving 11 bases between them. There are 13 residues in the CDR3. Based on the CDR3 plus reference TRBV19 and TRBJ2-1, the full variable domain is DGGITQSPKYLFRKEGQNVTLSCEQNLNHDAMYWYRQDPGQGLRLIYYSQIVNDFQKGDIAEGYSVSREKKESFPLTVTSAQKNPTAFYLCASSGLTYNEQFFGPGTRLTVL.

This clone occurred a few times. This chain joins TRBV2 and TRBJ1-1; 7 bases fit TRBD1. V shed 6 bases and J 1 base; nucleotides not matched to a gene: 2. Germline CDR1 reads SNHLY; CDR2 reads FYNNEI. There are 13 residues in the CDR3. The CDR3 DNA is TGTGCCAGCAGCGGACAGGAGAACACTGAAGCTTTCTTT. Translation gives CASSGQENTEAFF.

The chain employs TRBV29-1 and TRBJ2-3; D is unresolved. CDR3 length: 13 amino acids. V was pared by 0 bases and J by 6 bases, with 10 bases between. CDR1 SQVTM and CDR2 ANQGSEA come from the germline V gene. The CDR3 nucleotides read TGCAGCGTTGAAGATTTCCCGTCGGATACGCAGTATTTT. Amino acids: CSVEDFPSDTQYF.

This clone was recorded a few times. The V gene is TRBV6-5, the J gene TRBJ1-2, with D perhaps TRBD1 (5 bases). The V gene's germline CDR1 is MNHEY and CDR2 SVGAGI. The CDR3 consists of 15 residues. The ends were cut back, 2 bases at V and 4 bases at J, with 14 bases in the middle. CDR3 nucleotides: TGTGCCAGCAGTTACACGGAGGGTGGGGGCTATGGCTACACCTTC. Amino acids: CASSYTEGGGYGYTF.

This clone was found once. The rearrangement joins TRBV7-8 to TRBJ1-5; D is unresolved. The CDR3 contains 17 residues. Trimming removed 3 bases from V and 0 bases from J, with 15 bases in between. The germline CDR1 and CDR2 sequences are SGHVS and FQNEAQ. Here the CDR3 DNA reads TGTGCCAGCAGCTTTCACACTGACTACGGTAGCAATCAGCCCCAGCATTTT. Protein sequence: CASSFHTDYGSNQPQHF.

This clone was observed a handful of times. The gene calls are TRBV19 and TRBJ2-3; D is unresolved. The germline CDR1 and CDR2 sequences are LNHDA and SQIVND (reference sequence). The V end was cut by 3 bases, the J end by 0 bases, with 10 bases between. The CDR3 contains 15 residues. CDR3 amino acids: CASSMRLTSTDTQYF. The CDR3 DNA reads TGTGCCAGTAGTATGCGGTTAACTAGCACAGATACGCAGTATTTT.

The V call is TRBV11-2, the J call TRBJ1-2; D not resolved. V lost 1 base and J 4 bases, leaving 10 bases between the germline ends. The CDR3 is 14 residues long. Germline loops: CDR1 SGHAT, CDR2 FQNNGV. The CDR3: CASSLVTAGYGYTF. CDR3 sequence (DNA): TGTGCCAGCAGCTTAGTAACAGCCGGCTATGGCTACACCTTC.

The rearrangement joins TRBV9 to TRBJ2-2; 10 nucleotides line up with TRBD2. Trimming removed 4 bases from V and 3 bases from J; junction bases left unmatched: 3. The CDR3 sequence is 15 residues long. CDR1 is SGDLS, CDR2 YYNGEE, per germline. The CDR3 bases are TGTGCCAGCAGCACAGGACTAGCGGACACCGGGGAGCTGTTTTTT. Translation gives CASSTGLADTGELFF.

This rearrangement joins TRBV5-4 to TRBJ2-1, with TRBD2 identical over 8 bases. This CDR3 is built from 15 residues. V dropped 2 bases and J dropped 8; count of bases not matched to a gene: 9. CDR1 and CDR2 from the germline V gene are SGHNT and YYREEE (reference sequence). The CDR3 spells CASSLAGVGSYEQFF. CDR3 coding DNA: TGTGCCAGCAGCTTAGCGGGAGTAGGGTCCTATGAGCAGTTCTTC.

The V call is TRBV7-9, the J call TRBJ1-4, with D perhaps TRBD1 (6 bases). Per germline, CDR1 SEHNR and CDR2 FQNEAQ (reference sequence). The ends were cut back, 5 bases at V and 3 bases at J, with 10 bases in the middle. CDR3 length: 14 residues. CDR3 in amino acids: CASSPQGPNEKLFF. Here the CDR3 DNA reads TGTGCCAGCAGCCCACAGGGCCCTAATGAAAAACTGTTTTTT.

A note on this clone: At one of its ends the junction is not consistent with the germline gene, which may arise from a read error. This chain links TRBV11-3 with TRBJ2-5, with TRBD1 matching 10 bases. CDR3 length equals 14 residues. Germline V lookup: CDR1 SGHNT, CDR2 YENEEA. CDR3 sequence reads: CASSLDRGRETQYF. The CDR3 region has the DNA TGTGCCAGCAGCCTAGACAGGGGGCGAGAGACCCAGTACTTC.

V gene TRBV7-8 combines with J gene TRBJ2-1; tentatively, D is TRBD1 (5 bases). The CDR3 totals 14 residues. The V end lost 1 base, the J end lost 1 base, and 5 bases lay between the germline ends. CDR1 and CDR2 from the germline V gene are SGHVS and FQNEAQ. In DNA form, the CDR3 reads TGTGCCAGCAGCTTAGAGGGGTCCTACAATGAGCAGTTCTTC. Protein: CASSLEGSYNEQFF.

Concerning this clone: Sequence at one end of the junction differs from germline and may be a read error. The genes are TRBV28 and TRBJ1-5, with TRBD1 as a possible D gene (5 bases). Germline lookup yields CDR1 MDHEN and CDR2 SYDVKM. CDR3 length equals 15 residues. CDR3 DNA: TGTGTCAGCAGTTTTGGTAGGGGTAGCAATCAGCCCCAGCATTTT. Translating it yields CVSSFGRGSNQPQHF.

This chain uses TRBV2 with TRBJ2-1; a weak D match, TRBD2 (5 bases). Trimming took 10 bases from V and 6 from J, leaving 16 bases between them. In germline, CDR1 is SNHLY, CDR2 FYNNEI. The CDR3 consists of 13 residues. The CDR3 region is CAIFREGSNEQFF. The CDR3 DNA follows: TGTGCCATCTTTAGAGAGGGTAGCAATGAGCAGTTCTTC.

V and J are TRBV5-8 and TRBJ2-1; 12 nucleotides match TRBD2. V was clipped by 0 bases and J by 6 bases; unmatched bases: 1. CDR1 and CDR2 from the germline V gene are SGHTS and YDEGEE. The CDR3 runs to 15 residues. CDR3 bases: TGTGCCAGCAGCTTGGGGACTAGCGGGATCAATGAGCAGTTCTTC. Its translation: CASSLGTSGINEQFF.

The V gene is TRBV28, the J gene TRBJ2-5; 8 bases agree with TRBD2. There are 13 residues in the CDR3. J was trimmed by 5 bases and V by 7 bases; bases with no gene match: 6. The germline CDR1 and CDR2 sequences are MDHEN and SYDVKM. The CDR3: CASTHGRGETQYF. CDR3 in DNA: TGTGCCAGCACCCACGGGAGGGGGGAGACCCAGTACTTC.

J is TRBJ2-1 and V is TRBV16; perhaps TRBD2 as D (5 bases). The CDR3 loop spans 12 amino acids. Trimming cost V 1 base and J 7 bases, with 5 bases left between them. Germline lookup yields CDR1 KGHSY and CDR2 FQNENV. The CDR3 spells CASSQWENEQFF. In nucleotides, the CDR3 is TGTGCCAGCAGCCAATGGGAGAATGAGCAGTTCTTC. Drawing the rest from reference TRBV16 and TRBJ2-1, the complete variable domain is GEEVAQTPKHLVRGEGQKAKLYCAPIKGHSYVFWYQQVLKNEFKFLISFQNENVFDETGMPKERFSAKCLPNSPCSLEIQATKLEDSAVYFCASSQWENEQFFGPGTRLTVL.

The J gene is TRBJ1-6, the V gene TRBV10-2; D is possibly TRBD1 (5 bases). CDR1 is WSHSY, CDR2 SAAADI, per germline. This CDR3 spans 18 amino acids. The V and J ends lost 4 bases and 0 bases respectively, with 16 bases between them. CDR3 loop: CASSGGHQTSSYNSPLHF. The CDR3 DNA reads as TGCGCCAGCAGTGGGGGCCACCAGACGAGCTCCTATAATTCACCCCTCCACTTT.